This T cell receptor beta chain was identified during a study of blood T cell repertoires in COVID-19. Looking at the study overall: PBMCs, B-cell-depleted T cells, or T cells provided the cDNA or gDNA that made up the material.

Germline V gives CDR1 MDHEN, CDR2 SYDVKM. CDR3 length equals 14 residues. Trimming stripped 6 bases from V and 1 base from J, with 13 bases between. Original processing notes: Nucleated cell number was recorded as an estimate derived from reference gene primer amplification. Method: immunoSEQ multiplex PCR; TCRdb's copy keeps in-frame clones and lacks some. Clone size and V and J calls were adopted from that table, with D and trimming inferred from the DNA. The sample holds some 58,000 clones, approximately 86% seen once. This rearrangement joins TRBV28 to TRBJ2-7, with D maybe TRBD1 (6 bases). This sequence was found in a man aged 40-55 years with acute or convalescent COVID-19. The sample comprised peripheral blood. The CDR3 sequence is CASRTPDSSYEQYF. The CDR3 DNA is TGTGCCAGCAGAACCCCGGACAGTTCCTACGAGCAGTACTTC.